This T cell receptor (beta chain) appears in the sequencing data of a study of tumor-infiltrating lymphocytes in localized non-small cell lung cancer. Study at large: Tumor tissue and non-adjacent uninvolved lung came from each patient.

Germline values: CDR1 SGHNT, CDR2 YENEEA. CDR3 length: 14 residues. V was pared by 7 bases and J by 6 bases, with 15 bases between. Concerning this clone itself: Its antigen is unknown.

Study outcomes and limitations: Only some patients had TCR sequencing, depending on available tissue.

The protocol was immunoSEQ multiplex PCR, while the TCRdb copy is restricted to in-frame clones and leaves out a portion. This sample has 9,500 or so clones, with approximately 79% found just once. The sample was lung tumor tissue. This sequence originates from a human donor with non-small cell lung cancer. The V and J genes are TRBV11-3 and TRBJ1-4, with D perhaps matching TRBD1 (5 bases). The CDR3 sequence: CASTGGVRHEKLFF. For the CDR3, the DNA is TGTGCCAGCACGGGGGGGGTACGACATGAAAAACTGTTTTTT.